A single T cell receptor (beta chain) is shown here with its context. Its matching antigen is unknown. The sample is drawn from a study of T cells in Graves' hyperthyroidism and ophthalmopathy. General study results and limits: Expanded thyroid clonotypes (above 0.001) were mostly also found in blood.

Authors of the study amplified TCR beta CDR3 regions from RNA transcripts. With the HTBI primer set, the TCR CDR3 went through a first round of RT-PCR. TCRdb passed the multiplex PCR reads through MiXCR, listing each CDR3 protein once. The sample shows about 360,000 distinct CDR3 sequences, approximately 13% of them seen only once. Trimming cost V 6 bases and J 0 bases, with 14 bases left between them. This CDR3 comprises 16 residues. Looked up from germline, CDR1 is SEHNR and CDR2 is FQNEAQ (reference sequence). The sequenced material came from blood. This clonotype was sampled from a woman between 18 and 29 years old with Graves' hyperthyroidism. V is TRBV7-9 and J is TRBJ1-4; D not certain. DNA for the CDR3: TGTGCCAGCAGACCCAGCGACGAGACAACTAATGAAAAACTGTTTTTT. Protein sequence: CASRPSDETTNEKLFF.